This TCR beta chain was recovered during a study of regulatory T cells in long-lasting Graves disease. Whole-study findings and limits: The TCR repertoire of persistent Graves' patients was less diverse than that of newly diagnosed ones. Thyroid tissue was not studied; only peripheral blood was.

iRepertoire HTBI primers and Arm-PCR of CDR3 regions built TCR beta libraries. In the source study's methods: Identified segments across samples numbered some 62 TRBV and about 13 TRBJ. TCRdb re-called the multiplex PCR reads with MiXCR, one entry per CDR3 protein. TCRdb's processing, not the authors' own work, is the source of the V and J calls. The repertoire holds about 240,000 distinct CDR3 sequences, 20% seen once, with more than 11% in the top ten. The junction had 5 bases not matched to a gene; V was cut back by 0 bases and J by 4 bases. Germline V gene lookup returns CDR1 SGHNT and CDR2 YENEEA. The CDR3 loop spans 16 amino acids. Time point denoted: newly diagnosed GD, antithyroid drugs for less than 3 months. PBMCs were the source of the RNA used for TCR sequencing. Peripheral blood, at about 10 milliliters, went into EDTA tubes. This clonotype was seen many times. Its antigen is unknown.

The clonotype was recovered from a female donor with Graves disease. The sample in question was peripheral blood mononuclear cells (PBMCs), obtained at new diagnosis, from a patient treated with antithyroid drugs. The V gene is TRBV11-3, the J gene TRBJ2-1, with TRBD1 matching over 8 bases. The CDR3 DNA reads TGTGCCAGCAGCTTAGATTCGGGACAGGTGTACAATGAGCAGTTCTTC. Its protein product is CASSLDSGQVYNEQFF.